This T cell receptor beta chain was captured by sequencing in a study of human T cells and chemical hapten exposure. There are 18 residues in the CDR3. Trimming left V 6 bases short and J 4 bases short, with 25 bases between. Germline loops: CDR1 SGHTA, CDR2 FQGNSA. Time point meaning: healthy volunteer bleed at 2 weeks. Unfractionated whole blood yielded the extracted total RNA. The library labeled individual cDNA molecules by adding unique molecular identifiers to them. In the original analysis: Sample-level TCR yields exhibited a median of approximately 88,000, with a range of roughly 20,000 to 700,000. TCRdb recomputed calls from the RACE reads with MiXCR, one row per CDR3 protein. The V and J calls were determined by TCRdb, not by the authors. The sample yields roughly 120,000 distinct CDR3 sequences, about 9% seen once.

This chain uses TRBV7-2 with TRBJ1-5; TRBD1 might be the D (5 bases). The clonotype was recovered from a male donor in good health. Some clones in this sample may be carry-over from other donors' samples. Input material: whole blood. The CDR3 nucleotides read TGTGCCAGCAGTTCAAGAGCTACAGGAAGGAGAGCTAATCAGCCCCAGCATTTT. It codes for CASSSRATGRRANQPQHF. Full variable domain (rest looked up from reference TRBV7-2 and TRBJ1-5): GAGVSQSPSNKVTEKGKDVELRCDPISGHTALYWYRQSLGQGLEFLIYFQGNSAPDKSGLPSDRFSAERTGGSVSTLTIQRTQQEDSAVYLCASSSRATGRRANQPQHFGDGTRLSIL.